This T cell receptor (beta chain) is drawn from a study of T cell responses to AZD1222 COVID-19 vaccine. The CDR3 contains 14 residues. Germline V lookup: CDR1 LGHDT, CDR2 YNNKEL (reference sequence). Trimming left V 3 bases short and J 1 base short, with 9 bases between. TCRdb keeps only in-frame clones here, not all; method: immunoSEQ multiplex PCR. This table holds 140,000 or so clones, around 90% found once. V and J are TRBV3-1 (or the pseudogene TRBV3-2) and TRBJ1-1; maybe TRBD1 (5 bases). The clonotype originates from an adult who received the MenACWY meningococcal vaccine as a control. The material sequenced was peripheral blood, taken 28 days after the second dose of the MenACWY control vaccine. The CDR3 sequence: CASSQHGANTEAFF. CDR3 sequence (DNA): TGTGCCAGCAGCCAGCACGGGGCGAACACTGAAGCTTTCTTT.